This section outlines one T cell receptor (beta chain) sequence together with its context. Its antigen is unidentified. The data stem from a study of T-cell memory formation after mild COVID-19. Study context: TCR clustering was largely donor specific. Study results and caveats: Clones that contracted from day 15 to 85 had balanced CD4/CD8; later expanders were CD4+ biased. Pre-infection memory already had some responding clones, implying cross-reactive memory joined.

Constant-segment primers and 5'RACE yielded cDNA libraries for TCR alpha and TCR beta, each carrying sample barcodes and UMIs. TCRdb used MiXCR to reprocess the 5' RACE reads, holding one entry per CDR3 protein. The profile shows 350,000 to 500,000 distinct CDR3 sequences, less than 25% of them singletons. CDR1 and CDR2 (germline): SGHNT, YYREEE (reference sequence). The CDR3 consists of 16 residues. V lost 7 bases and J 4 bases, leaving 18 bases between the germline ends. This sequence was found in an adult woman who had mild COVID-19 (a few samples of this study predate the infection). Cell type and time point are not known. The J gene is TRBJ2-6, the V gene TRBV5-4; D ambiguous. The sequencing input was PBMCs or a T cell subset sorted from them (not recorded which). The CDR3 loop reads CASSLGRVAGANVLTF. The CDR3 nucleotides are TGTGCCAGCTCCCTTGGTCGGGTGGCCGGGGCCAACGTCCTGACTTTC.